What follows are 13 T cell receptor beta chains derived from one specimen sequenced in a study of blood T cell repertoires in COVID-19. Sequenced by immunoSEQ multiplex PCR; TCRdb stores in-frame clones only, minus some. The table includes fewer than 500,000 clones, around 87% detected once. The sample consisted of PBMCs or T cells enriched from blood (not recorded which). The source is a woman in her thirties with acute COVID-19.

This chain links TRBV7-2 with TRBJ1-5; D remains unclear. V was pared by 2 bases and J by 5 bases, with 13 bases between. This CDR3 contains 15 residues. The germline V gene encodes CDR1 SGHTA and CDR2 FQGNSA. The DNA for the CDR3 is TGTGCCAGCAGCTTACGCCCCAACAGAGATCAGCCCCAGCATTTT. Amino acids: CASSLRPNRDQPQHF.

This clone occurred a few times. The rearrangement uses TRBV25-1 and TRBJ2-7, with 8 bases fitting TRBD1. The CDR3 extends over 14 amino acids. V trimming: 4 bases; J trimming: 4 bases; junction bases outside the gene matches: 6. Germline lookup yields CDR1 MGHDK and CDR2 SYGVNS. CDR3 sequence: CASSAGGLLYEQYF. The CDR3 nucleotides are TGTGCCAGCAGTGCAGGGGGCTTGCTTTACGAGCAGTACTTC.

The rearrangement links TRBV27 to TRBJ2-1; 10 nucleotides agree with TRBD2. This CDR3 region has 16 residues. Germline V gene sequence: CDR1 MNHEY, CDR2 SMNVEV (reference sequence). Trimming at V came to 2 bases and at J to 4 bases, leaving 5 bases not matched to a gene. The CDR3, as DNA: TGTGCCAGCAGTTTAGGTAGCGGGGGGCCTTACAATGAGCAGTTCTTC. It specifies CASSLGSGGPYNEQFF.

This clone was found a few times. The chain is built from TRBV7-9 and TRBJ1-3; D remains ambiguous. The CDR3 totals 12 residues. Per germline, CDR1 SEHNR and CDR2 FQNEAQ (reference sequence). V dropped 3 bases and J dropped 7 bases, with 7 bases sitting between them. CDR3 amino acids: CASSFSQNTIYF. The CDR3 bases are TGTGCCAGCAGCTTCAGTCAGAACACCATATATTTT.

The chain has TRBV3-1 (or the pseudogene TRBV3-2) and TRBJ2-7; no definite D call. CDR3 size: 15 residues. V was trimmed by 0 bases and J by 0 bases, leaving 9 bases between them. Germline CDR1 reads LGHDT; CDR2 reads YNNKEL (reference sequence). DNA of the CDR3: TGTGCCAGCAGCCAAGAGAGGCTTCTCTCCTACGAGCAGTACTTC. Translated, it gives CASSQERLLSYEQYF.

The J gene is TRBJ2-1, the V gene TRBV6-7; D remains unclear. TRBV6-7 is classed as an ORF, of uncertain function. Deletions cut 6 bases from V and 2 bases from J, with 23 bases between. CDR3 size: 18 residues. CDR3 sequence: CASSYETDSPEPYNEQFF. The CDR3 nucleotides are TGTGCCAGCAGCTATGAGACCGACTCGCCGGAACCCTACAATGAGCAGTTCTTC.

In this sample, this clone turned up once. The chain uses TRBV2 and TRBJ2-5, with 7 bases fitting TRBD1. This CDR3 is 14 amino acids long. Germline lookup yields CDR1 SNHLY and CDR2 FYNNEI. The V gene end was trimmed by 2 bases and the J gene end by 4 bases; junction bases not matched to a gene: 4. CDR3 residues: CASSEFRGPETQYF. The CDR3 DNA sequence: TGTGCCAGCAGTGAATTTAGGGGGCCAGAGACCCAGTACTTC.

This clone was detected a few times. The chain has TRBV19 and TRBJ1-6; 7 bases map to TRBD1. The germline CDR1 and CDR2 sequences are LNHDA and SQIVND (reference sequence). The CDR3 is 17 residues long. The J segment lost 10 bases and the V segment lost 4 bases, leaving 16 bases of the junction unmatched. This CDR3 reads CASSNRGRGTDPSPLHF. The CDR3 DNA follows: TGTGCCAGTAGTAACCGGGGTAGGGGGACAGATCCGTCACCCCTCCACTTT.

The chain employs TRBV5-1 and TRBJ2-3; 12 bases align to TRBD2. Germline CDR1 is SGHRS and CDR2 is YFSETQ. CDR3 length: 20 residues. V lost 0 bases to trimming and J lost 5 bases; unmatched junction nucleotides: 16. CDR3 sequence reads: CASSLGRFGGLAGGRDTQYF. The CDR3 DNA is TGCGCCAGCAGCTTGGGACGGTTCGGCGGGCTAGCGGGGGGGCGAGATACGCAGTATTTT.

As DNA, the CDR3 is TGTGCCAGCAGCTTGGCCGTGGGAGGGGTTTCGAACACTGAAGCTTTCTTT. Encoded protein: CASSLAVGGVSNTEAFF. The rearrangement joins TRBV5-6 to TRBJ1-1, with D tentatively TRBD1 (5 bases). Trimming stripped 0 bases from V and 1 base from J, with 16 bases between. The CDR3 is 17 amino acids. The germline V gene encodes CDR1 SGHDT and CDR2 YYEEEE. The whole variable domain, filled in from reference TRBV5-6 and TRBJ1-1, reads DAGVTQSPTHLIKTRGQQVTLRCSPKSGHDTVSWYQQALGQGPQFIFQYYEEEERQRGNFPDRFSGHQFPNYSSELNVNALLLGDSALYLCASSLAVGGVSNTEAFFGQGTRLTVV.

The rearrangement uses TRBV5-6 and TRBJ2-5; the match to TRBD1 covers 10 bases. V dropped 4 bases and J dropped 5; count of bases not matched to a gene: 8. This CDR3 region has 15 residues. CDR1 is SGHDT, CDR2 YYEEEE, per germline. This CDR3 reads CASSGGTGVWETQYF. As DNA, the CDR3 is TGTGCCAGCAGCGGCGGGACAGGGGTTTGGGAGACCCAGTACTTC.

This clone was found once. This chain uses TRBV29-1 with TRBJ1-1; 10 nucleotides match TRBD1. The CDR3 covers 14 residues. Germline loops: CDR1 SQVTM, CDR2 ANQGSEA. Trimming removed 3 bases from V and 5 bases from J; junction bases left unmatched: 6. CDR3 nucleotides: TGCAGCGTTGAGACAGGGGGCGCGGGGACTGAAGCTTTCTTT. Amino acid sequence: CSVETGGAGTEAFF.

The gene calls are TRBV9 and TRBJ2-1; 7 bases are shared with TRBD1. CDR3 length: 16 residues. V lost 3 bases and J lost 2; bases outside the gene matches: 8. CDR1 and CDR2 (germline): SGDLS, YYNGEE. CDR3 amino acids: CASSEQGQTAYNEQFF. As DNA, the CDR3 is TGTGCCAGCAGCGAACAGGGACAGACAGCCTACAATGAGCAGTTCTTC.